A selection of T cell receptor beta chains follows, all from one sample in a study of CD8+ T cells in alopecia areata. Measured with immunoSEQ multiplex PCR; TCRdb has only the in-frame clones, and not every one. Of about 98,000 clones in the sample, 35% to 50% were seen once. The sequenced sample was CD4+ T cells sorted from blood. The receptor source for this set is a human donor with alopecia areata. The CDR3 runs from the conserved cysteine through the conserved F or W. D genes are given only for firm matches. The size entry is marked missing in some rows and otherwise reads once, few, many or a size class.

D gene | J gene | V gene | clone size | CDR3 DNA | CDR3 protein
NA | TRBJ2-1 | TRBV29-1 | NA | TGCAGCGTAGCTGATCCCCGGAACGAGCAGTTCTTC | CSVADPRNEQFF
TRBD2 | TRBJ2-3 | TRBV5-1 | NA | TGCGCCAGCAGCCAGACCTGGACTAGCGGGAGGGGCACAGATACGCAGTATTTT | CASSQTWTSGRGTDTQYF
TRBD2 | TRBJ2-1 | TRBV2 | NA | TGTGCCAGCAGCGGACTAGCGGGGGGCCATGAGCAGTTCTTC | CASSGLAGGHEQFF
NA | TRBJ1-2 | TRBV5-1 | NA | TGCGCCAGCAGCTTGGAAGGGACGCTCTCCTATGGCTACACCTTC | CASSLEGTLSYGYTF
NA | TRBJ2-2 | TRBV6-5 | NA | TGTGCCAGCAGTTACGGGGAGAACACCGGGGAGCTGTTTTTT | CASSYGENTGELFF
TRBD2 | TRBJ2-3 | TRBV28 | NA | TGTGCCAGCAGTCCTCCGGCTAGCGGGACAACAGATACGCAGTATTTT | CASSPPASGTTDTQYF
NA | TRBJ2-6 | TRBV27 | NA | TGTGCCAGCAGTTCCCACTCTGGGGCCAACGTCCTGACTTTC | CASSSHSGANVLTF
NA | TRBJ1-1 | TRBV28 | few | TGTGCCAGCAGCCTGGATACTGAAGCTTTCTTT | CASSLDTEAFF
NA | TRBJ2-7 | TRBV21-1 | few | TGTGCCAGCAGCAAAGCTCCCCGACAGGGTTGCCACGAGCAGTACTTC | CASSKAPRQGCHEQYF
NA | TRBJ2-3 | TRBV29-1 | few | TGCAGCGTTGAGAAGGGGAGCACAGATACGCAGTATTTT | CSVEKGSTDTQYF
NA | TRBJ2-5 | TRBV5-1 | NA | TGCGCCAGCAGCTTGGGATCTGGGGGAGAGACCCAGTACTTC | CASSLGSGGETQYF
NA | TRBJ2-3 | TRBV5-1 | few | TGCGCCAGCAGCTTGGGCGGGACGCGCGGAGATACGCAGTATTTT | CASSLGGTRGDTQYF
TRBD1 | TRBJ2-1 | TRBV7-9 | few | TGTGCCAGCATCCCGGGACAGGGATACAATGAGCAGTTCTTC | CASIPGQGYNEQFF
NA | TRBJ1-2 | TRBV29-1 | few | TGCAGCGTTGATCCGGGGTCGGGGACGGGATTCCGTGGCTACACCTTC | CSVDPGSGTGFRGYTF
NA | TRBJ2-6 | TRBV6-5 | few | TGTGCCAGCAGCTCCGGGGCCAACGTCCTGACTTTC | CASSSGANVLTF
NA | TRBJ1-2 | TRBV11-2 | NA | TGTGCCAGCAGTTCGGACTATGGCTACACCTTC | CASSSDYGYTF
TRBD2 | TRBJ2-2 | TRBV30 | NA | TGTGCCTGGAGTGTACGGGAGGGCGACACCGGGGAGCTGTTTTTT | CAWSVREGDTGELFF
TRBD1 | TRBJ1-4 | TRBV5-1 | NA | TGCGCCAGCAGCTTGGAACAGGGGGCCCTGTTTTTT | CASSLEQGALFF
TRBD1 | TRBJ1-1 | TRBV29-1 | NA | TGCAGCGTGACGACAGGGGGCACTGAAGCTTTCTTT | CSVTTGGTEAFF
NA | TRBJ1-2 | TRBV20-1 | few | TGCAGTGTCGACTATGGCTACACCTTC | CSVDYGYTF
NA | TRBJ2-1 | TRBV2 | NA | TGTGCCAGCAGTGGGACATTTTCGTCCAATGAGCAGTTCTTC | CASSGTFSSNEQFF
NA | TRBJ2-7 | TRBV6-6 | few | TGTGCCAGCAGTTACTCGTCTTCAGGTGCCTACGAGCAGTACTTC | CASSYSSSGAYEQYF
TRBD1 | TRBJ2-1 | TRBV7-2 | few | TGTGCCAGCAGCTTTAGGACAGGGATGTCCTACAATGAGCAGTTCTTC | CASSFRTGMSYNEQFF
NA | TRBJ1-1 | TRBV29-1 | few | TGCAGCGTTGTCATCAGCTCGGCTTCTGAAGCTTTCTTT | CSVVISSASEAFF
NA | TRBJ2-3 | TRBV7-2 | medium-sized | TGTGCCAGCAGCTTCCGGATTGGAGATACGCAGTATTTT | CASSFRIGDTQYF
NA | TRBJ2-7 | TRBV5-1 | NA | TGCGCCAGCAGCTTGGATCGCTCCTACGAGCAGTACTTC | CASSLDRSYEQYF
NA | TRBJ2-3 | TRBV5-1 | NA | TGCGCCAGCAGCTTGGGGCGGGTGCCAGATACGCAGTATTTT | CASSLGRVPDTQYF
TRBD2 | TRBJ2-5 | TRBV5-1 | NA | TGCGCCACCTCCCCCGGGGGGGGTTCAGAGACCCAGTACTTC | CATSPGGGSETQYF
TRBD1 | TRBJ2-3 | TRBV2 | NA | TGTGCCAGCAGTGAAGGGGCAGGGGGCAGGGATACGCAGTATTTT | CASSEGAGGRDTQYF
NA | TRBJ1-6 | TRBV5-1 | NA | TGCGCCAGCAGCTACGAGGTGGATTCACCCCTCCACTTT | CASSYEVDSPLHF
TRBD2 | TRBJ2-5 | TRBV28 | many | TGTGCCAGCAGTCTAGGACTAGCGGGAGGGCCGTTGGAGACCCAGTACTTC | CASSLGLAGGPLETQYF
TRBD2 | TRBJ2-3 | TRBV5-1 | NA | TGCGCCAGCAGCCCCTCGATGGGGAGGGACTCAGATACGCAGTATTTT | CASSPSMGRDSDTQYF
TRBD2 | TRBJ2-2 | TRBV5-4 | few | TGCGCCAGCAGCCTAGGACTAGCGGGAGATGTCTCCGGGGAGCTGTTTTTT | CASSLGLAGDVSGELFF
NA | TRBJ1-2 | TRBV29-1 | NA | TGCAGCGTTGCCTTAGGATTCGCCTATGGCTACACCTTC | CSVALGFAYGYTF
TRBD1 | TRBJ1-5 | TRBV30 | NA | TGTGCCTGGAGTCCGGGACAGAATCAGCCCCAGCATTTT | CAWSPGQNQPQHF
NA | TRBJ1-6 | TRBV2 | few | TGTGCCAGCAGTGAAGTTTGGGGGGCCAATTCACCCCTCCACTTT | CASSEVWGANSPLHF
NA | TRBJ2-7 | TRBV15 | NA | TGTGCCACCAGCAGAGATTATTCCAGGGTGGACGAGCAGTACTTC | CATSRDYSRVDEQYF
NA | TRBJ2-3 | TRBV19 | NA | TGTGCCAGTAGTATCGGGACCATAATCCATACGCAGTATTTT | CASSIGTIIHTQYF
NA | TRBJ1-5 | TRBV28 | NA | TGTGCCAGCACCACTCCGGGCGATAATCAGCCCCAGCATTTT | CASTTPGDNQPQHF
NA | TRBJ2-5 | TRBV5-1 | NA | TGCGCCAGCAGCTTCGGTCCATCGGCGGAGACCCAGTACTTC | CASSFGPSAETQYF
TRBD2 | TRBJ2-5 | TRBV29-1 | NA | TGCAGCGCCGGGGGAGGGAACCAAGAGACCCAGTACTTC | CSAGGGNQETQYF
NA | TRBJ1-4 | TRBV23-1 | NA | TGCGCCAGCAATCAGGACATCAATAAGGGCGAGCCGTTTTTT | CASNQDINKGEPFF
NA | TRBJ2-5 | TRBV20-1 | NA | TGCAGTGCTAGAGCAGAGACCCAGTACTTC | CSARAETQYF